This T cell receptor beta chain is drawn from a study of T cells in Graves' hyperthyroidism and ophthalmopathy (dated by TCRdb to between 2019 and 2020). As for the study more broadly: Peripheral blood was sampled at the time of initial diagnosis, prior to any treatment. To identify TCR V-J signatures that set the groups apart, the researchers used a discovery cohort of 90 to 100 patients, made up of 43 with Graves' ophthalmopathy and 57 with stable Graves' hyperthyroidism. Prospective prediction of ophthalmopathy was tested in an independent validation cohort consisting of 18 to 20 hyperthyroidism patients and 15 to 17 patients who later progressed to ophthalmopathy. The 100 or so discovery patients were divided at random into training and test sets in a 7:3 ratio. In six Graves' hyperthyroidism patients, the study also compared T-cell repertoires from thyroid tissue with T-cell repertoires from blood. Following sampling, methimazole starting at 30 mg daily was given to hyperthyroidism patients, and high-dose intravenous methylprednisolone was given to ophthalmopathy patients. The paper reports TCR Vbeta CDR3 sequencing of 130 to 150 peripheral blood samples: approximately 43 ophthalmopathy, some 80 hyperthyroidism and 17 progressor patients.

Study-level results and caveats: Sample size was not statistically predetermined, and blinding of investigators to group allocation was not performed. In validation, progression to ophthalmopathy was predicted by the model with 55% to 71% sensitivity and approximately 78% specificity, a median of about 6.4 months before onset. Ophthalmopathy was separated from stable hyperthyroidism by a 13 V-J signature model, with approximately 85% sensitivity and roughly 81% specificity obtained in cross-validation and 80%/75% obtained in testing. Blood samples also contained most of the expanded thyroid clonotypes (frequency above 0.001), which suggests that blood repertoires may reflect thyroid immune responses.

CDR1 DFQATT and CDR2 SNEGSKA were looked up in the germline V gene (reference sequence). Germline trimming: 2 bases from V, 3 bases from J; junction bases outside gene matches: 7. Including cysteine and phenylalanine, the CDR3 has 14 amino acids. CDR3 DNA only is kept here, 42 bases in frame from base 1. The TCR beta CDR3 regions were amplified from the RNA transcripts. A first-round RT-PCR of the TCR CDR3 used the HTBI primer set with the Qiagen OneStep RT-PCR kit. The libraries were constructed in a second round of multiplex PCR and then size-selected and purified. Paired-end sequencing of the libraries was performed with 100 bp reads on an Illumina HiSeq2000. Per the source publication's procedure: SOAPnuke was used to process the raw data, removing reads that contained adapters or uncalled bases, had a mean Phred below 15, or lacked an exact match to the constant primer or identifier. COPE v1.2.5 was used to merge the high-quality paired reads, and each unique nucleotide sequence was defined as a clonotype. MiTCR v1.1 was used to align clonotypes to the IMGT TRBV, TRBD and TRBJ reference segments. Only V-J combinations with frequency above 0.0001, covering 99% to 99.2% of repertoires, were analysed. A TCS score was defined as the ratio of F50 (clonal expansion) to E x V (chaos), with BLOSUM62-based TCRdist applied between CDR3 peptides within each V-J. Welch's t-statistics and random forest reduced fewer than 600 V-J features to roughly 13, which were used in a naive Bayes classifier (R e1071). TCRdb ran its own pipeline on the public reads, namely fastp trimming at Q25 and MiXCR clone calling, and kept in-frame beta chains. Under each unique CDR3 protein, matching rows form one entry showing the most common genes and DNA. None of the V and J calls come from the authors' own analysis; TCRdb made them. For this sample there are roughly 290,000 distinct CDR3 sequences; about a sixth appear just once. Over 50% of the sample lies in the top ten.

Ophthalmopathy patients had moderately to severely active disease, with a Clinical Activity Score of 3 or more, a NOSPECS grade of 4 or more, and a disease duration of less than 3 months. The study excluded patients with uncontrolled infections, other autoimmune diseases, pregnancy or lactation. Diagnoses were based on clinical symptoms, serum thyroxine and TRAb, thyroid ultrasound and orbital computed tomography. Ficoll-Paque density gradient centrifugation was used to isolate PBMCs from approximately 10 ml of fresh peripheral blood. Total RNA was extracted with Trizol reagent, and quality was checked on an Agilent 2100 Bioanalyzer. A word on this clonotype: The specificity of this receptor is unknown. No base quality values were provided; no much bigger clone lies one nucleotide off.

The sequenced material came from blood. The chain is made from TRBV20-1 and TRBJ2-7; 7 nucleotides in the junction match TRBD1. The sequence was collected from a woman aged 60 to 75 with Graves' ophthalmopathy. DNA sequence: TGCAGTGCTAGACAGAGGGACAGACTCTACGAGCAGTACTTC. This sequence encodes CSARQRDRLYEQYF.